This section outlines one T cell receptor (beta chain) sequence together with its context. The V gene lost 4 bases and the J gene lost 1 base, with 14 bases spanning the gap. Germline CDR1 reads LGHNA; CDR2 reads YSLEER. This CDR3 has 15 amino acids. This entry comes from a study of patients and donors after allogeneic stem cell transplantation. One entry per CDR3 protein results from TCRdb running MiXCR on the RT-PCR reads. Among about a million distinct CDR3 sequences listed, more than 15% were seen once. The receptor was derived from a human donor who was either an allogeneic HSCT recipient or a stem cell or donor lymphocyte infusion donor (not recorded which). It is not recorded whose cells these are; they may come from a transplant donor. Sequenced sample: blood, either unsorted or a sorted T cell fraction (not recorded which). The V gene is TRBV4-3, the J gene TRBJ2-7, with TRBD1 as a possible D gene (6 bases). CDR3 sequence (DNA): TGCGCCAGCAGCCGGGGCTCAGGGGAGTCCTACGAGCAGTACTTC. Translating it yields CASSRGSGESYEQYF.